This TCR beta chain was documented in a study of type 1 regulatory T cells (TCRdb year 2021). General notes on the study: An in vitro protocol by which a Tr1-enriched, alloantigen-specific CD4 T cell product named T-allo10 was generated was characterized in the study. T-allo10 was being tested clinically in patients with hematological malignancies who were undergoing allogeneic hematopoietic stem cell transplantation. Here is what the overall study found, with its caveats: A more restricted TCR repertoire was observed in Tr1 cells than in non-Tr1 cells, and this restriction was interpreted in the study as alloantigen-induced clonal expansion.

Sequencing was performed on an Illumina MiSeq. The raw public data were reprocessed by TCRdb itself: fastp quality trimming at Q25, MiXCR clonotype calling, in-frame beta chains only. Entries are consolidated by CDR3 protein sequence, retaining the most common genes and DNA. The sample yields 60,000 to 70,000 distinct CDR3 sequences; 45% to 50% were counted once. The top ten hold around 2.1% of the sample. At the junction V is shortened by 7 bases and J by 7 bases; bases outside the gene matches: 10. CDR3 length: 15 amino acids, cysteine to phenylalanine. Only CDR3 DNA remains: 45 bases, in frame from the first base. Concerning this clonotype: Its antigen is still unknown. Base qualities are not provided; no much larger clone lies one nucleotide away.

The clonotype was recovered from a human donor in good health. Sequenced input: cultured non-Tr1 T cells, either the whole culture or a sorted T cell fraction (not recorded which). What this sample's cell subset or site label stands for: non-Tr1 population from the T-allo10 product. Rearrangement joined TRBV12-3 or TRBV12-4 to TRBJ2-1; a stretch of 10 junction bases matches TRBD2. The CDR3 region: CASTWLAGAGNEQFF. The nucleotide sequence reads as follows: TGTGCCAGCACCTGGCTAGCGGGGGCCGGGAATGAGCAGTTCTTC.